This entry is about one TCR beta chain. Its antigen is not known. Sequencing used immunoSEQ multiplex PCR; TCRdb keeps in-frame clones, though not all of them. The sample shows tens of thousands of clones, around 90% of them seen only once. The data were obtained in a study of OX40 agonist ivuxolimab in advanced cancers. Study information: Mean age around 60 years, range 23 to 79; around 80% male.

Germline CDR1 reads SGHTA; CDR2 reads FQGNSA. CDR3 length: 13 residues. Trimming stripped 3 bases from V and 4 bases from J, with 8 bases between. Autoimmune disease history or systemic immunosuppression disqualified patients. Study outcomes and limitations: Certain nonresponders likewise exhibited a low normalized T-cell clonal expansion. It was not determined which antigens were specifically recognized by the peripheral T cells that had undergone clonal expansion.

V gene TRBV7-2 combines with J gene TRBJ2-3; D may be TRBD1 (5 bases). This sample comprised CD4+ or CD8+ T cells sorted from blood, obtained in a trial of the OX40 agonist ivuxolimab. This sequence originates from an adult with an advanced solid tumor such as melanoma, head and neck, liver or kidney cancer. The CDR3 here is CASSFQGSDTQYF. CDR3 DNA: TGTGCCAGCAGCTTTCAGGGATCAGATACGCAGTATTTT.